This record concerns one T cell receptor (beta chain) sequence. The record originates from a study of T-cell memory formation after mild COVID-19. V gave up 6 bases and J gave up 3 bases, with 14 bases separating them. The CDR3 length is 14 residues. Germline CDR1 and CDR2: MNHNS and SASEGT. TCRdb reprocessed the 5' RACE reads with MiXCR, giving one entry per CDR3 protein. Of a few hundred thousand distinct CDR3 sequences in the sample, roughly 22% were seen once. This receptor was identified in an adult woman who had mild COVID-19 (a few samples of this study predate the infection). Cell type and time point are not known. This rearrangement joins TRBV6-1 to TRBJ2-5; D may be TRBD1 (6 bases). The sample comprised PBMCs or a T cell subset sorted from them (not recorded which). CDR3 loop: CASRQAGDKETQYF. In DNA, the CDR3 is TGTGCCAGCAGGCAGGCAGGGGACAAAGAGACCCAGTACTTC.